Given below is one T cell receptor beta chain in context. Its antigen remains unidentified. Base-call qualities are not available, and no considerably larger clone is one nucleotide away. The data belong to a study of blood T cell repertoires in COVID-19 (dated by TCRdb to 2019 to 2021). As for the study more broadly: The collaborator samples originated in the United States, Italy and Spain and spanned the acute and convalescent phases of COVID-19. Deeply sampled blood TCRbeta repertoires from subjects exposed to, actively infected with, or recovered from COVID-19 were included in the dataset. Samples came from the ongoing ImmuneRACE study (first 160 participants) plus 1,254 subjects from 6 global collaborators. Where HLA class I and class II types were available, the types were taken from metadata supplied by the sample provider, not from assay-based typing. The sample metadata nearly always contained a de-identified subject ID, COVID-19 status, age in years and sex. A freely available public database, intended as a resource for researchers studying the immune response to SARS-CoV-2, is where the repertoires were released. The material from the prospective study consisted of cDNA or gDNA derived from T cells, B-cell-depleted T cells, or PBMCs. Study-wide conclusions, independent of this receptor: Clinical and demographic metadata were provided uncurated, with the amount varying by source and participant.

One collaborating source in Seattle enrolled patients while the patients were actively infected and followed the patients over time throughout the course of disease. Each collaborating institution followed its own protocols to collect whole blood in K2EDTA tubes. For TCRbeta analysis, collaborators shipped samples in one of three forms: frozen whole blood, isolated PBMCs, or DNA extracted from either of those sample types. From V the trimming removes 6 bases and from J it removes 4 bases, while the gene matches leave 22 bases of the junction unaccounted for. CDR1 and CDR2 are drawn from the germline V gene: MDHEN, SYDVKM. Reading from cysteine to phenylalanine, the CDR3 counts 20 amino acids. Here the CDR3 DNA is all that survives: 60 bases in frame from base 1. TCRbeta CDR3 regions were amplified from genomic DNA using the immunoSEQ Assay, a bias-controlled multiplex PCR. Under the source paper's analysis protocol: The number of nucleated cells in each sample was estimated from the amplification of reference gene primers within the assay. Sequence reads were collapsed and filtered to measure the absolute abundance of every unique TCRbeta CDR3 rearrangement. Productive Simpson clonality was computed per sample as the square root of Simpson's diversity index over productive rearrangements. The clones in this table, taken by TCRdb from immuneACCESS, are in-frame only. Not every clone is retained; where verified, under half of the shortfall comes from an unresolved V gene, and the cause of the rest is unknown. The V and J calls and clone size come from that table; D and trimming were worked out from the DNA. This sample has some 300,000 clones in its table, and 90% of those were observed once. The top ten constitute around 0.96% of the sample.

Sequencing input: peripheral blood. This TCR came from a woman in her thirties or forties with COVID-19, enrolled during active disease. The chain is made from TRBV28 and TRBJ2-7, with 12 bases aligning to TRBD2. The CDR3 here reads CASSHGRDTRLAGVPYEQYF. The sequence in DNA is TGTGCCAGCAGCCATGGGCGGGACACCAGACTAGCGGGAGTGCCTTACGAGCAGTACTTC.